Each of the 2 T cell receptor beta chains below was sequenced from the same sample in a study of cytomegalovirus exposure and HLA in healthy donors. The assay was immunoSEQ multiplex PCR, and TCRdb's table has in-frame clones only and misses some. Among nearly 200,000 clones, 84% were seen once, and the ten largest hold 13%. Sequencing was done on a sample of PBMCs. Receptor source: a woman aged 25 to 39 in good health and CMV-seropositive.

This sequence joins TRBV6-1 and TRBJ1-4; tentatively, D is TRBD1 (5 bases). Trimming took off 5 bases at V and 8 bases at J, with 12 bases between the two ends. CDR3 length: 13 amino acids. Per germline, CDR1 MNHNS and CDR2 SASEGT. In DNA form, the CDR3 reads TGTGCCAGCAGTTCAGGGTATCGAGAAAAACTGTTTTTT. Its protein product is CASSSGYREKLFF.

The chain employs TRBV2 and TRBJ2-7; TRBD2 is a possible D gene (5 bases). Trimming pared 8 bases from V and 6 bases from J, leaving 14 bases between. The germline V gene has CDR1 SNHLY and CDR2 FYNNEI. The CDR3 spans 12 residues. The CDR3 protein is CASFPDGGEQYF. CDR3 DNA: TGTGCCAGCTTTCCCGACGGAGGCGAGCAGTACTTC. Filled out from reference TRBV2 and TRBJ2-7, the complete variable domain reads EPEVTQTPSHQVTQMGQEVILRCVPISNHLYFYWYRQILGQKVEFLVSFYNNEISEKSEIFDDQFSVERPDGSNFTLKIRSTKLEDSAMYFCASFPDGGEQYFGPGTRLTVT.